The 29 T cell receptor beta chains below were found in one sample sequenced in a study of T cell changes during pregnancy in multiple sclerosis. Repertoires were generated with immunoSEQ multiplex PCR, while TCRdb's copy carries only in-frame clones and drops some. This table has 37,000 or so clones, about nine tenths appearing once. This material consisted of CD4+ T cells from peripheral blood mononuclear cells, taken before pregnancy. The source of these receptors is a female donor with multiple sclerosis, enrolled in a pregnancy study.

This chain connects TRBV2 to TRBJ2-1, with TRBD2 as a possible D gene (6 bases). The V end was cut by 6 bases, the J end by 9 bases, with 9 bases between. CDR1 and CDR2 from the germline V gene are SNHLY and FYNNEI. The CDR3 has 11 residues. CDR3 residues: CASSSSAEQFF. CDR3 coding DNA: TGTGCCAGCAGCTCTAGCGCTGAGCAGTTCTTC.

As DNA, the CDR3 is TGTGCCTGGAGTATAGGGGGGGGTTCCTACAATGAGCAGTTCTTC. It yields the protein CAWSIGGGSYNEQFF. The chain has TRBV30 and TRBJ2-1; possible D gene TRBD2, 7 bases. This CDR3 is built from 15 residues. V was pared by 2 bases and J by 1 base, with 12 bases between. Per germline, CDR1 GTSNPN and CDR2 SVGIG (reference sequence).

This sequence joins TRBV4-1 and TRBJ2-1, with 11 bases that match TRBD2. J was trimmed by 8 bases and V by 0 bases; bases with no gene match: 6. Germline values: CDR1 MGHRA, CDR2 YSYEKL. The CDR3 consists of 16 residues. CDR3 region: CASSQEQLAGVDEQFF. In DNA, the CDR3 is TGCGCCAGCAGCCAAGAACAACTAGCGGGAGTGGATGAGCAGTTCTTC.

CDR3 loop: CASSLGQGLNQPQHF. The CDR3 nucleotides read TGTGCCAGCAGCTTGGGACAGGGTCTAAATCAGCCCCAGCATTTT. The chain recombines TRBV7-2 with TRBJ1-5, with 9 bases lining up with TRBD1. Germline assignment: CDR1 SGHTA and CDR2 FQGNSA. The CDR3 runs 15 residues. Trimming at V came to 3 bases and at J to 4 bases, leaving 4 bases not matched to a gene.

This chain uses TRBV6-1 with TRBJ2-7, with a possible D match to TRBD2 (5 bases). This CDR3 spans 12 amino acids. V lost 6 bases and J lost 7, with 13 bases in between. Germline V gene lookup returns CDR1 MNHNS and CDR2 SASEGT. CDR3 DNA sequence: TGTGCCAGCAGGGGCCGGGGTGGGGAGCAGTACTTC. Protein: CASRGRGGEQYF.

The chain links TRBV5-4 to TRBJ2-4; 11 nucleotides align to TRBD2. Germline V lookup: CDR1 SGHNT, CDR2 YYREEE (reference sequence). CDR3 size: 17 residues. J lost 0 bases, V lost 4 bases, and 6 bases had no gene match. In nucleotides, the CDR3 is TGTGCCAGCAGCCGAGGACTAGCGGGCGAAGCCAAAAACATTCAGTACTTC. Translated, it gives CASSRGLAGEAKNIQYF.

This rearrangement joins TRBV19 to TRBJ2-1, with 10 bases identical to TRBD2. Germline V CDR1 and CDR2: LNHDA, SQIVND (reference sequence). The CDR3 runs to 16 residues. V was pared by 5 bases and J by 0 bases, with 4 bases of the junction left unmatched. The CDR3 DNA follows: TGTGCCAGTAGTGGTAGCGGGAGGAGCTCCTACAATGAGCAGTTCTTC. Translated: CASSGSGRSSYNEQFF.

This clone was recorded only once. The genes are TRBV18 and TRBJ2-6; no definite D call. There are 15 residues in the CDR3. The germline V gene encodes CDR1 KGHSH and CDR2 LQKENI. V shed 2 bases and J shed 0 bases, with 5 bases lying between them. The CDR3 bases are TGTGCCAGCTCACCATCGGGCTCTGGGGCCAACGTCCTGACTTTC. As protein: CASSPSGSGANVLTF. Full variable domain (outside the CDR3, taken from reference TRBV18 and TRBJ2-6): NAGVMQNPRHLVRRRGQEARLRCSPMKGHSHVYWYRQLPEEGLKFMVYLQKENIIDESGMPKERFSAEFPKEGPSILRIQQVVRGDSAAYFCASSPSGSGANVLTFGAGSRLTVL.

J is TRBJ2-3 and V is TRBV11-1; 10 positions match TRBD2. The V gene's germline CDR1 is SGHAT and CDR2 FQDESV (reference sequence). The CDR3 length is 16 residues. V shed 3 bases and J 5 bases; nucleotides not matched to a gene: 8. Written as DNA, the CDR3 is TGTGCCAGCAGCTTTCATCTAGCGGGAGATGTAGATACGCAGTATTTT. Protein: CASSFHLAGDVDTQYF.

This clone was seen a single time. The chain employs TRBV6-5 and TRBJ2-3, with TRBD1 matching 7 bases. The CDR3 loop spans 13 amino acids. J was trimmed by 4 bases and V by 4 bases; bases with no gene match: 2. Germline V gene lookup returns CDR1 MNHEY and CDR2 SVGAGI. Here the CDR3 reads CASSLQGADTQYF. CDR3 in DNA: TGTGCCAGCAGTTTGCAGGGGGCAGATACGCAGTATTTT.

This clone was observed a few times. The CDR3 nucleotides read TGTGCCAGCAGCGTAGGAGGATCCCGGGAGGAGGAGACCCAGTACTTC. This encodes CASSVGGSREEETQYF. This sequence joins TRBV9 and TRBJ2-5; 7 bases are shared with TRBD2. This CDR3 is 16 amino acids long. J gave up 5 bases and V 0 bases, and 10 bases lay outside the gene matches. Germline CDR1 and CDR2: SGDLS and YYNGEE.

The chain employs TRBV2 and TRBJ1-5; TRBD1 matches 11 bases. The ends lost 4 bases at V and 7 bases at J; junction bases unmatched: 12. From germline, CDR1 is SNHLY and CDR2 FYNNEI. CDR3 length equals 17 residues. For the CDR3, the DNA is TGTGCCAGCAGTGGGAGCGGGACAGGGGGGCCTTGGCAGCCCCAGCATTTT. Its translation: CASSGSGTGGPWQPQHF.

This sequence joins TRBV18 and TRBJ2-7; TRBD2 matches 14 bases. V trimming: 4 bases; J trimming: 0 bases; junction bases outside the gene matches: 11. This CDR3 is 19 amino acids long. Germline V gives CDR1 KGHSH, CDR2 LQKENI. The DNA for the CDR3 is TGTGCCAGCTCACTTACCGGGACTAGCGGGAGTGCGAGCTCCTACGAGCAGTACTTC. This sequence encodes CASSLTGTSGSASSYEQYF.

This clone was seen only once. This rearrangement joins TRBV28 to TRBJ1-3; D perhaps matches TRBD1 (5 bases). Trimming shortened V by 4 bases and J by 3 bases, and 19 bases separated the two germline ends. CDR1 is MDHEN, CDR2 SYDVKM, per germline. CDR3 length: 17 residues. CDR3 amino acids: CASSSKKIKGNGNTIYF. The DNA of the CDR3 is TGTGCCAGCAGTTCCAAAAAAATAAAGGGGAATGGAAACACCATATATTTT.

This clone came up a few times. V gene TRBV19 combines with J gene TRBJ1-5; D possibly corresponds to TRBD1 (6 bases). The CDR3 extends over 14 amino acids. The germline V gene encodes CDR1 LNHDA and CDR2 SQIVND (reference sequence). V was shortened by 2 bases and J by 7 bases, with 12 bases between the two germline ends. The CDR3 bases are TGTGCCAGTAGTATAAAGACAGGTGGACAGCCCCAGCATTTT. This gives the protein CASSIKTGGQPQHF.

The J gene is TRBJ1-2, the V gene TRBV2, with D tentatively TRBD1 (5 bases). Trimming removed 5 bases from V and 8 bases from J, with 21 bases in between. Germline CDR1 and CDR2: SNHLY and FYNNEI. This CDR3 comprises 15 residues. This CDR3 reads CASSTQGNDLGGYTF. Here the CDR3 DNA reads TGTGCCAGCAGTACTCAGGGTAACGACCTGGGCGGCTACACCTTC.

V gene TRBV5-8 combines with J gene TRBJ2-2, with TRBD1 matching 8 bases. V gave up 6 bases and J gave up 3 bases; unmatched junction bases: 4. The CDR3 extends over 14 amino acids. The V gene's germline CDR1 is SGHTS and CDR2 YDEGEE. The CDR3 sequence is CASMRTGHTGELFF. CDR3 nucleotide sequence: TGTGCCAGCATGCGGACAGGGCACACCGGGGAGCTGTTTTTT.

V and J are TRBV4-2 and TRBJ2-3; no clear D gene. The germline CDR1 and CDR2 sequences are LGHNA and YNFKEQ. Trimming took 4 bases from V and 0 from J, leaving 5 bases between them. The CDR3 has 13 amino acids. CDR3 bases: TGTGCCAGCAGCCTTTCTAGCACAGATACGCAGTATTTT. Translating it yields CASSLSSTDTQYF.

The chain carries TRBV27 and TRBJ2-1; 8 bases align to TRBD2. There are 15 residues in the CDR3. In germline, CDR1 is MNHEY, CDR2 SMNVEV (reference sequence). The V and J ends lost 2 bases and 6 bases, in that order; junction bases with no gene match: 6. The DNA of the CDR3 is TGTGCCAGCAGTTTAATCCGGGAGGGACGCAATGAGCAGTTCTTC. Translated, it gives CASSLIREGRNEQFF.

With respect to this clone: At one of its ends the junction is not consistent with the germline gene, which may arise from a read error. V gene TRBV7-2 combines with J gene TRBJ2-4; 10 bases match TRBD1. This CDR3 is 14 amino acids long. Per the germline V gene, CDR1 is SGHTA and CDR2 is FQGNSA. CDR3 loop: CASSSRPGQGFSSF. The CDR3 region has the DNA TGTGCCAGCAGCTCCCGACCGGGACAGGGGTTTTCGTCCTTC.

The gene calls are TRBV19 and TRBJ2-7; 10 bases line up with TRBD1. The junction had 6 bases not matched to a gene; V was cut back by 1 base and J by 6 bases. Looked up from germline, CDR1 is LNHDA and CDR2 is SQIVND (reference sequence). There are 15 residues in the CDR3. In nucleotides, the CDR3 is TGTGCCAGTAGTATAGTCGGGACAGGGGTTGTCGAGCAGTACTTC. Protein: CASSIVGTGVVEQYF.

The chain is built from TRBV7-9 and TRBJ2-1, with 14 bases matching TRBD2. This CDR3 spans 16 amino acids. Germline V gives CDR1 SEHNR, CDR2 FQNEAQ (reference sequence). V lost 3 bases, J lost 9 bases, and 7 bases stayed unmatched. The CDR3 DNA is TGTGCCAGCAGCTTGCCGGGACTAGCGGGAGTTGCTGAGCAGTTCTTC. As protein: CASSLPGLAGVAEQFF.

The rearrangement links TRBV11-3 to TRBJ2-3; 10 bases line up with TRBD2. Trimming cost V 0 bases and J 0 bases; bases outside gene matches: 12. CDR3 length: 20 amino acids. The germline V gene encodes CDR1 SGHNT and CDR2 YENEEA. The CDR3 loop reads CASSLDRDGLAVTSTDTQYF. The CDR3, as DNA: TGTGCCAGCAGCTTAGATCGGGACGGACTAGCGGTTACTAGCACAGATACGCAGTATTTT.

V is TRBV6-5 and J is TRBJ1-2; 8 bases line up with TRBD1. V shed 2 bases, J shed 5 bases, and the junction held 4 bases outside the gene matches. The CDR3 sequence is 14 residues long. Germline CDR1 MNHEY, CDR2 SVGAGI. CDR3 coding DNA: TGTGCCAGCAGTTACCGGACAGGGAGGTATGGCTACACCTTC. Its translation: CASSYRTGRYGYTF.

The J gene is TRBJ2-3, the V gene TRBV18; 7 bases match TRBD2. J gave up 4 bases and V 2 bases, and 3 bases lay outside the gene matches. Germline CDR1 KGHSH, CDR2 LQKENI. The CDR3 loop spans 14 amino acids. The CDR3 DNA follows: TGTGCCAGCTCACCAGCGGGAGCCCCAGATACGCAGTATTTT. This translates into CASSPAGAPDTQYF.

Sample share makes this clone medium-sized. An end of the junction differs from the germline gene, which may be a read error. The chain is built from TRBV2 and TRBJ2-5; 12 bases align to TRBD2. Germline V gene sequence: CDR1 SNHLY, CDR2 FYNNEI. The CDR3 runs 12 residues. CDR3 amino acids: CASIRASGGGDF. For the CDR3, the DNA is TGTGCCAGCATCAGGGCTAGCGGGGGGGGAGACTTC.

The chain couples TRBV10-1 to TRBJ1-3; D gene uncertain. Germline CDR1 is WNHNN and CDR2 is SYGVQD (reference sequence). V was cut by 6 bases and J by 0 bases, with 9 bases left in between. This CDR3 contains 14 residues. The CDR3 reads CASRETVSGNTIYF. In nucleotides, the CDR3 is TGCGCCAGCAGGGAGACGGTCTCTGGAAACACCATATATTTT.

The chain is built from TRBV4-2 and TRBJ2-1; 15 nucleotides match TRBD2. Germline V gives CDR1 LGHNA, CDR2 YNFKEQ. Trimming cost V 1 base and J 7 bases; bases outside gene matches: 8. The CDR3 has 18 amino acids. For the CDR3, the DNA is TGTGCCAGCAGCCAAGTTCGGGTCGGGACTAGCGGGAGGAATGAGCAGTTCTTC. Translating gives CASSQVRVGTSGRNEQFF.

This chain links TRBV28 with TRBJ1-1, with a tentative D call TRBD1 (6 bases). With 2 bases removed from V and 7 bases from J, the gap between germline ends came to 8 bases. Germline V CDR1 and CDR2: MDHEN, SYDVKM. The CDR3 sequence is 12 residues long. DNA of the CDR3: TGTGCCAGCAGTTTACAACAGGGTGAAGCTTTCTTT. Encoded protein: CASSLQQGEAFF. The full variable domain, its missing parts supplied by reference TRBV28 and TRBJ1-1, is DVKVTQSSRYLVKRTGEKVFLECVQDMDHENMFWYRQDPGLGLRLIYFSYDVKMKEKGDIPEGYSVSREKKERFSLILESASTNQTSMYLCASSLQQGEAFFGQGTRLTVV.